These 3 T cell receptor beta chains came from one sample sequenced in a study of blood T cell repertoires in COVID-19. Here immunoSEQ multiplex PCR was the method, and the copy in TCRdb shows in-frame clones only, minus some. The sample comprises about 140,000 clones, less than 85% of which are singletons, and 6% to 7.5% rests with the top ten. The sequenced sample was peripheral blood. Every receptor here comes from a human donor in a cohort sampled during active COVID-19.

The chain links TRBV30 to TRBJ2-2; 8 bases are shared with TRBD2. CDR1 is GTSNPN, CDR2 SVGIG, per germline (reference sequence). Unmatched junction bases numbered 11, after V lost 4 bases and J lost 7 bases. This CDR3 is built from 15 residues. The DNA for the CDR3 is TGTGCCTGGAACGTAGCGGGGCCCGGGAGCGGGGAGCTGTTTTTT. Its protein is CAWNVAGPGSGELFF. Filled out from reference TRBV30 and TRBJ2-2, the complete variable domain reads SQTIHQWPATLVQPVGSPLSLECTVEGTSNPNLYWYRQAAGRGLQLLFYSVGIGQISSEVPQNLSASRPQDRQFILSSKKLLLSDSGFYLCAWNVAGPGSGELFFGEGSRLTVL.

This clone has just a few counts. The chain links TRBV7-9 to TRBJ2-3, with TRBD2 identical over 8 bases. In germline, CDR1 is SEHNR, CDR2 FQNEAQ (reference sequence). Trimming took 6 bases from V and 6 from J; bases not matched to a gene: 8. The CDR3 length is 14 residues. The CDR3 DNA follows: TGTGCCAGCAGTCAAGCGGGGGAGGGGGATACGCAGTATTTT. It specifies CASSQAGEGDTQYF.

The chain uses TRBV6-4 and TRBJ2-3, with D perhaps TRBD2 (6 bases). This CDR3 has 17 amino acids. The germline CDR1 and CDR2 sequences are MRHNA and SNTAGT. Trimming took 6 bases from V and 1 from J, leaving 20 bases between them. The CDR3 nucleotides are TGTGCCAGCAGCCTGGCCCGGGACTTGACCGGCACAGATACGCAGTATTTT. The encoded protein is CASSLARDLTGTDTQYF.